One sample yielded the 25 T cell receptor beta chains listed below, sequenced in a study of T cell changes during pregnancy in multiple sclerosis. Assay used: immunoSEQ multiplex PCR; TCRdb lists only in-frame clones, some missing. In the table there are under 150,000 clones, roughly 95% of which are singletons. The starting material was peripheral blood, obtained after pregnancy. The receptors come from a female donor with multiple sclerosis, enrolled in a pregnancy study.

CDR3 in DNA: TGTGCCAGCAGCCCCCCTTACAGGGCGGGCGAGCAGTACTTC. It yields the protein CASSPPYRAGEQYF. The chain carries TRBV7-8 and TRBJ2-7; a weak D match, TRBD1 (6 bases). The length of the CDR3 is 14 residues. V was clipped by 5 bases and J by 6 bases, with 17 bases between them. The germline CDR1 and CDR2 sequences are SGHVS and FQNEAQ.

The chain couples TRBV28 to TRBJ1-5; TRBD1 matches 7 bases. V trimming: 8 bases; J trimming: 3 bases; junction bases outside the gene matches: 13. The V gene's germline CDR1 is MDHEN and CDR2 SYDVKM. CDR3 size: 16 residues. CDR3 bases: TGTGCCAGCCTTAACACACGGGGACAGCACAATCAGCCCCAGCATTTT. Residues: CASLNTRGQHNQPQHF.

The chain recombines TRBV9 with TRBJ2-2; 8 nucleotides align to TRBD2. Germline-derived CDR1 and CDR2 are SGDLS and YYNGEE. The J segment lost 5 bases and the V segment lost 0 bases, leaving 15 bases of the junction unmatched. The CDR3 has 19 residues. The CDR3 loop is CASSVEYFLSGRETGELFF. DNA for the CDR3: TGTGCCAGCAGCGTAGAATATTTTTTAAGCGGGAGAGAAACCGGGGAGCTGTTTTTT.

V is TRBV6-5 and J is TRBJ1-4; TRBD1 matches at 9 bases. V shed 0 bases, J shed 5 bases, and the junction held 1 base outside the gene matches. From germline, CDR1 is MNHEY and CDR2 SVGAGI. This CDR3 has 15 residues. CDR3 DNA sequence: TGTGCCAGCAGTTACTCCGGGACAGGGAATGAAAAACTGTTTTTT. It yields the protein CASSYSGTGNEKLFF.

V is TRBV6-6 and J is TRBJ1-4; perhaps TRBD1 as D (6 bases). From germline, CDR1 is MNHNY and CDR2 SVGAGI (reference sequence). V lost 0 bases and J 5 bases, leaving 7 bases between the germline ends. The CDR3 has 14 residues. The CDR3 DNA sequence: TGTGCCAGCAGTTACTCGACAGGAAATGAAAAACTGTTTTTT. Translating gives CASSYSTGNEKLFF.

The chain employs TRBV29-1 and TRBJ2-1, with D tentatively TRBD2 (6 bases). V shed 4 bases and J shed 9 bases, with 13 bases lying between them. Germline V gene sequence: CDR1 SQVTM, CDR2 ANQGSEA. The CDR3 is 12 residues long. The CDR3 DNA reads as TGCAGCGTTGGCCTGGGAGGAGGTGAGCAGTTCTTC. This codes for CSVGLGGGEQFF.

CDR3 residues: CATSRGIRGGVDEKLFF. CDR3 sequence (DNA): TGTGCCACCAGCAGAGGCATTAGGGGGGGCGTAGATGAAAAACTGTTTTTT. The chain has TRBV15 and TRBJ1-4; the D gene is possibly TRBD1 (6 bases). This CDR3 is built from 17 residues. The germline V and J ends were trimmed by 1 base and 6 bases, with 18 bases remaining between them. The germline CDR1 and CDR2 sequences are LNHNV and YYDKDF (reference sequence).

The chain couples TRBV20-1 to TRBJ1-2; no clear D. Trimming pared 4 bases from V and 4 bases from J, leaving 7 bases between. Per germline, CDR1 DFQATT and CDR2 SNEGSKA (reference sequence). The CDR3 spans 11 residues. For the CDR3, the DNA is TGCAGTGCTAAAGGAGCCTATGGCTACACCTTC. Translation gives CSAKGAYGYTF.

The chain couples TRBV19 to TRBJ2-7, with 14 bases aligning to TRBD2. The germline V gene encodes CDR1 LNHDA and CDR2 SQIVND (reference sequence). CDR3 size: 15 residues. With 6 bases clipped from V and 6 bases from J, the junction kept 7 bases outside the gene matches. The CDR3 DNA reads TGTGCCAGTAGCCCCGCCGGACTAGCGGGAGGCGAGCAGTACTTC. It encodes CASSPAGLAGGEQYF.

The gene calls are TRBV27 and TRBJ1-1, with TRBD1 identical over 7 bases. Unmatched junction bases numbered 4, after V lost 5 bases and J lost 4 bases. CDR1 is MNHEY, CDR2 SMNVEV, per germline (reference sequence). This CDR3 is 13 amino acids long. The CDR3 loop is CASSRQGGTEAFF. In nucleotides, the CDR3 is TGTGCCAGCAGTCGTCAGGGGGGCACTGAAGCTTTCTTT.

V and J are TRBV7-9 and TRBJ2-7; TRBD2 aligns across 7 bases. J was trimmed by 6 bases and V by 5 bases; bases with no gene match: 10. Germline lookup yields CDR1 SEHNR and CDR2 FQNEAQ (reference sequence). This CDR3 spans 14 amino acids. For the CDR3, the DNA is TGTGCCAGCAGCCCCTTTGCGGGAGTGGGCGAGCAGTACTTC. Its protein product is CASSPFAGVGEQYF.

V gene TRBV5-3 combines with J gene TRBJ2-3; 7 bases are shared with TRBD2. TRBV5-3 counts as an open reading frame of uncertain function. This CDR3 contains 14 residues. The ends lost 7 bases at V and 3 bases at J; junction bases unmatched: 8. This CDR3 is CARWESGTTDTQYF. The CDR3 DNA reads TGTGCCAGATGGGAGAGCGGGACGACAGATACGCAGTATTTT.

The J gene is TRBJ2-1, the V gene TRBV19; TRBD1 aligns across 7 bases. The CDR3 consists of 13 residues. Per germline, CDR1 LNHDA and CDR2 SQIVND (reference sequence). V lost 7 bases to trimming and J lost 4 bases; unmatched junction nucleotides: 4. CDR3 amino acids: CASTGQVYNEQFF. CDR3 coding DNA: TGTGCCAGTACCGGACAGGTATACAATGAGCAGTTCTTC. Complete variable domain (other parts from reference TRBV19 and TRBJ2-1): DGGITQSPKYLFRKEGQNVTLSCEQNLNHDAMYWYRQDPGQGLRLIYYSQIVNDFQKGDIAEGYSVSREKKESFPLTVTSAQKNPTAFYLCASTGQVYNEQFFGPGTRLTVL.

V gene TRBV29-1 combines with J gene TRBJ1-2; TRBD1 is a possible D gene (5 bases). Looked up from germline, CDR1 is SQVTM and CDR2 is ANQGSEA. The CDR3 loop spans 14 amino acids. The ends were cut back, 7 bases at V and 6 bases at J, with 21 bases in the middle. DNA for the CDR3: TGCAGCGCCTGGGGAGGGGCGTCAAGCGATGGCTACACCTTC. Residues: CSAWGGASSDGYTF.

This chain joins TRBV5-1 and TRBJ2-1; D unclear. Germline-derived CDR1 and CDR2 are SGHRS and YFSETQ. The CDR3 totals 15 residues. The germline V and J ends were trimmed by 0 bases and 0 bases, with 7 bases remaining between them. In DNA, the CDR3 is TGCGCCAGCAGCTTGGATGCGCCCTCCTACAATGAGCAGTTCTTC. Translated, it gives CASSLDAPSYNEQFF.

V gene TRBV7-6 combines with J gene TRBJ2-7, with a weak D call TRBD1 (5 bases). Germline loops: CDR1 SGHVS, CDR2 FNYEAQ. The V and J ends lost 5 bases and 6 bases respectively, with 14 bases between them. CDR3 length equals 13 residues. Written as DNA, the CDR3 is TGTGCCAGCAGCAGCAGAAGGGGTGGCGAGCAGTACTTC. Protein: CASSSRRGGEQYF.

CDR3: CANRAEAFF. CDR3 DNA sequence: TGTGCCAACAGGGCAGAAGCTTTCTTT. V gene TRBV27 combines with J gene TRBJ1-1; possibly TRBD1 for D (6 bases). This CDR3 contains 9 residues. CDR1 and CDR2 from the germline V gene are MNHEY and SMNVEV (reference sequence). Between the trimmed V and J ends, which lost 10 bases and 8 bases, there was a span of 8 bases.

This sequence joins TRBV6-5 and TRBJ2-3; TRBD1 aligns across 10 bases. With 7 bases clipped from V and 2 bases from J, the junction kept 6 bases outside the gene matches. Germline CDR1 is MNHEY and CDR2 is SVGAGI. There are 15 residues in the CDR3. The CDR3 DNA is TGTGCCAGCATGGGGGGACAGGGGTTCACAGATACGCAGTATTTT. Translated, it gives CASMGGQGFTDTQYF.

The chain combines TRBV25-1 with TRBJ2-1, with 7 nucleotides matching TRBD2. V was clipped by 5 bases and J by 8 bases; unmatched bases: 9. This CDR3 comprises 14 residues. Germline CDR1 reads MGHDK; CDR2 reads SYGVNS. In DNA form, the CDR3 reads TGTGCCAGCAGTCATAGCGGGCCTTGGGATGAGCAGTTCTTC. The encoded protein is CASSHSGPWDEQFF.

The CDR3 reads CASSLRGGLAGYNEQFF. The CDR3, as DNA: TGTGCCAGCAGCTTGAGGGGAGGACTAGCGGGCTACAATGAGCAGTTCTTC. The chain combines TRBV5-6 with TRBJ2-1, with 11 bases aligning to TRBD2. Germline lookup yields CDR1 SGHDT and CDR2 YYEEEE. The V and J ends lost 1 base and 3 bases, in that order; junction bases with no gene match: 6. This CDR3 has 17 amino acids.

The chain combines TRBV7-2 with TRBJ2-7, with D perhaps TRBD1 (5 bases). The CDR3 sequence is 12 residues long. Germline V gives CDR1 SGHTA, CDR2 FQGNSA. V was shortened by 7 bases and J by 0 bases, with 7 bases between the two germline ends. CDR3 coding DNA: TGTGCCAGCACCGACAGCTCCTACGAGCAGTACTTC. Amino acid sequence: CASTDSSYEQYF.

This clone was observed a single time. Sequence at one end of the junction differs from germline and may be a read error. This rearrangement joins TRBV6-1 to TRBJ2-7; possibly TRBD1 or TRBD2 for D (5 bases each). The CDR3 totals 14 residues. Germline V gene data show CDR1 as MNHNS and CDR2 as SASEGT. The CDR3 bases are TGTGCCAGCAGAGAAGAGGGGATGATCTACGAGCAGTACTTC. This codes for CASREEGMIYEQYF.

This clone was seen only once. CDR3 nucleotide sequence: TGTGCCAGTAGATACAGGGTGAAGGATGAAAAACTGTTTTTT. This gives the protein CASRYRVKDEKLFF. This chain connects TRBV19 to TRBJ1-4, with D possibly TRBD1 on 6 matching bases. CDR3 length equals 14 residues. V lost 6 bases and J 6 bases, leaving 14 bases between the germline ends. The germline V gene encodes CDR1 LNHDA and CDR2 SQIVND (reference sequence).

CDR3 amino acids: CASSYQGVRNEKLFF. CDR3 bases: TGTGCCAGCAGTTATCAGGGGGTACGAAATGAAAAACTGTTTTTT. J is TRBJ1-4 and V is TRBV28; 7 bases match TRBD1. The trim removed 4 bases at V and 5 bases at J, leaving 7 bases unmatched. Germline CDR1 reads MDHEN; CDR2 reads SYDVKM. CDR3 length: 15 residues. The full variable domain, rest sourced from reference TRBV28 and TRBJ1-4, is DVKVTQSSRYLVKRTGEKVFLECVQDMDHENMFWYRQDPGLGLRLIYFSYDVKMKEKGDIPEGYSVSREKKERFSLILESASTNQTSMYLCASSYQGVRNEKLFFGSGTQLSVL.

The chain combines TRBV11-3 with TRBJ1-1; possibly TRBD1 for D (6 bases). Between the trimmed V and J ends, which lost 0 bases and 4 bases, there was a span of 6 bases. Per the germline V gene, CDR1 is SGHNT and CDR2 is YENEEA. CDR3 length equals 13 residues. CDR3 region: CASSLDRGTEAFF. The CDR3 region has the DNA TGTGCCAGCAGCTTAGACAGGGGCACTGAAGCTTTCTTT.